These 19 T cell receptor beta chains were all obtained from the same sample, sequenced in a study of shared T cell receptors in the human thymus. The method was immunoSEQ multiplex PCR; TCRdb's version includes in-frame clones alone and lacks a portion of them. This table has roughly 500,000 clones, more than 75% appearing once. This same sample was also part of a study on human thymus T cells.

The sequenced sample was thymocytes. The receptors were sampled from a boy in the first two years of life with a congenital heart defect.

The table lists this clone with a count of one. This chain links TRBV2 with TRBJ2-7; maybe TRBD1 (6 bases). Trimming left V 8 bases short and J 0 bases short, with 17 bases between. The germline V gene encodes CDR1 SNHLY and CDR2 FYNNEI. The CDR3 extends over 15 amino acids. The CDR3 nucleotides read TGTGCCAGCCGAATCGAGGACAGTTTCTCCTACGAGCAGTACTTC. Its translation: CASRIEDSFSYEQYF.

There are a few counts of this clone. The chain has TRBV19 and TRBJ2-1; the match to TRBD2 covers 7 bases. Germline trimming cut 2 bases from V and 4 bases from J; bases unmatched to any gene: 11. This CDR3 region has 17 residues. Germline CDR1 reads LNHDA; CDR2 reads SQIVND (reference sequence). DNA for the CDR3: TGTGCCAGTAGTATAAGGCGGGAGTACCTCTCGTACAATGAGCAGTTCTTC. Translating gives CASSIRREYLSYNEQFF.

This chain links TRBV2 with TRBJ2-5, with 10 nucleotides matching TRBD2. Germline V CDR1 and CDR2: SNHLY, FYNNEI. The J segment lost 0 bases and the V segment lost 8 bases, leaving 21 bases of the junction unmatched. The CDR3 totals 20 residues. The CDR3 loop is CASYFGRPGTSVGYQETQYF. The CDR3 bases are TGTGCCAGCTACTTCGGCCGCCCCGGGACTAGCGTGGGGTACCAAGAGACCCAGTACTTC.

This chain connects TRBV5-1 to TRBJ2-7, with 15 bases matching TRBD2. Germline lookup yields CDR1 SGHRS and CDR2 YFSETQ. V shed 4 bases and J 5 bases; nucleotides not matched to a gene: 10. The CDR3 runs to 17 residues. The DNA of the CDR3 is TGCGCCAGCAGCCCTCGGACTAGCGGGAGGGCCTTCCACGAGCAGTACTTC. Its protein product is CASSPRTSGRAFHEQYF.

This clone has more than one count but fewer than ten. The chain combines TRBV5-4 with TRBJ1-2; D uncertain. The V gene's germline CDR1 is SGHNT and CDR2 YYREEE (reference sequence). V lost 3 bases, J lost 2 bases, and 8 bases lay in between. The CDR3 is made up of 13 amino acids. The CDR3 loop is CASSSQSNYGYTF. CDR3 in DNA: TGTGCCAGCAGCTCACAGAGCAACTATGGCTACACCTTC.

The J gene is TRBJ1-2, the V gene TRBV7-2; TRBD1 is a possible D gene (6 bases). This CDR3 spans 14 amino acids. In germline, CDR1 is SGHTA, CDR2 FQGNSA. V shed 0 bases and J shed 4 bases, with 9 bases lying between them. CDR3 coding DNA: TGTGCCAGCAGCTTAGCGGGACACGTCTATGGCTACACCTTC. Translating gives CASSLAGHVYGYTF.

V is TRBV27 and J is TRBJ2-1; 9 bases fit TRBD2. Germline V CDR1 and CDR2: MNHEY, SMNVEV (reference sequence). V lost 2 bases and J lost 6; bases outside the gene matches: 5. The CDR3 spans 15 residues. CDR3 protein: CASSLAGGPVNEQFF. In DNA, the CDR3 is TGTGCCAGCAGTTTAGCGGGAGGGCCGGTCAATGAGCAGTTCTTC.

V gene TRBV7-2 combines with J gene TRBJ2-7, with 9 bases aligning to TRBD2. V shed 2 bases and J 4 bases; nucleotides not matched to a gene: 6. Germline CDR1 is SGHTA and CDR2 is FQGNSA. The CDR3 runs to 15 residues. In DNA form, the CDR3 reads TGTGCCAGCAGCTTAATAGCGGGAGAAGGGTACGAGCAGTACTTC. It yields the protein CASSLIAGEGYEQYF.

The V and J genes are TRBV5-1 and TRBJ2-5, with D possibly matching TRBD1 (6 bases). The V end was cut by 4 bases, the J end by 1 base, with 11 bases between. The CDR3 is 14 residues long. Germline-derived CDR1 and CDR2 are SGHRS and YFSETQ. CDR3 sequence: CASSVGQIQETQYF. CDR3 coding DNA: TGCGCCAGCAGCGTGGGACAAATCCAAGAGACCCAGTACTTC.

This clone was observed a handful of times. This rearrangement joins TRBV4-1 to TRBJ2-7; 8 bases line up with TRBD1. The CDR3 loop spans 16 amino acids. V was pared by 0 bases and J by 4 bases, with 8 bases of the junction left unmatched. CDR1 and CDR2 (germline): MGHRA, YSYEKL. This CDR3 reads CASSQEDSRGRYEQYF. DNA of the CDR3: TGCGCCAGCAGCCAAGAGGATAGCAGGGGGCGGTACGAGCAGTACTTC.

This clone has a handful of counts. The chain carries TRBV27 and TRBJ2-7; 9 bases are a match to TRBD2. V lost 2 bases, J lost 1 base, and 24 bases stayed unmatched. Germline values: CDR1 MNHEY, CDR2 SMNVEV (reference sequence). This CDR3 is 22 amino acids long. The CDR3 sequence is CASSLRPGGLLAGPSPSYEQYF. CDR3 DNA sequence: TGTGCCAGCAGTTTACGCCCAGGGGGTTTACTAGCGGGCCCTAGCCCTTCCTACGAGCAGTACTTC.

This clone occurred once. The gene calls are TRBV18 and TRBJ1-1; a possible D gene is TRBD1 (5 bases). The length of the CDR3 is 14 residues. CDR1 and CDR2 from the germline V gene are KGHSH and LQKENI. The V end was cut by 7 bases, the J end by 0 bases, with 12 bases between. The CDR3 here is CASLGGGLNTEAFF. The CDR3 DNA is TGTGCCAGCTTGGGGGGTGGATTGAACACTGAAGCTTTCTTT. Full variable domain (rest looked up from reference TRBV18 and TRBJ1-1): NAGVMQNPRHLVRRRGQEARLRCSPMKGHSHVYWYRQLPEEGLKFMVYLQKENIIDESGMPKERFSAEFPKEGPSILRIQQVVRGDSAAYFCASLGGGLNTEAFFGQGTRLTVV.

This clone was counted only a few times. The rearrangement links TRBV19 to TRBJ2-2, with TRBD2 identical over 14 bases. The CDR3 runs to 17 residues. Germline-derived CDR1 and CDR2 are LNHDA and SQIVND (reference sequence). Trimming at V came to 5 bases and at J to 5 bases, leaving 7 bases not matched to a gene. The CDR3 DNA sequence: TGTGCCAGTAGTCCCGGGACTAGCGGGAGTTGGACCGGGGAGCTGTTTTTT. This sequence encodes CASSPGTSGSWTGELFF.

The chain employs TRBV5-4 and TRBJ2-5, with TRBD1 matching over 11 bases. The CDR3 extends over 14 amino acids. Trimming cost V 3 bases and J 3 bases; bases outside gene matches: 1. The germline V gene has CDR1 SGHNT and CDR2 YYREEE (reference sequence). The DNA of the CDR3 is TGTGCCAGCAGCTGGGGACAGGGGGAAGAGACCCAGTACTTC. Encoded protein: CASSWGQGEETQYF.

The V gene is TRBV19, the J gene TRBJ1-1; no reliable D call. The ends were cut back, 4 bases at V and 1 base at J, with 7 bases in the middle. Germline CDR1 reads LNHDA; CDR2 reads SQIVND (reference sequence). There are 13 residues in the CDR3. As DNA, the CDR3 is TGTGCCAGTAGTAGGGCCGGGAACACTGAAGCTTTCTTT. This translates into CASSRAGNTEAFF.

The chain links TRBV11-2 to TRBJ2-7; 8 positions match TRBD2. Germline V lookup: CDR1 SGHAT, CDR2 FQNNGV. The CDR3 loop spans 17 amino acids. The junction had 9 bases not matched to a gene; V was cut back by 0 bases and J by 2 bases. The CDR3 sequence is CASSLDSLREDPYEQYF. Written as DNA, the CDR3 is TGTGCCAGCAGCTTAGATAGTTTGCGGGAGGACCCCTACGAGCAGTACTTC.

This rearrangement joins TRBV15 to TRBJ2-5, with TRBD2 identical over 8 bases. Germline loops: CDR1 LNHNV, CDR2 YYDKDF (reference sequence). J lost 6 bases, V lost 0 bases, and 6 bases had no gene match. This CDR3 contains 15 residues. The CDR3 sequence: CATSRDKGGRKTQYF. CDR3 sequence (DNA): TGTGCCACCAGCAGAGATAAAGGCGGGAGGAAGACCCAGTACTTC.

The genes are TRBV9 and TRBJ2-4; 7 positions agree with TRBD1. The CDR3 length is 19 residues. The V gene end was trimmed by 0 bases and the J gene end by 3 bases; junction bases not matched to a gene: 15. The germline CDR1 and CDR2 sequences are SGDLS and YYNGEE. The CDR3 sequence is CASSVAPHTGDGNKNIQYF. CDR3 sequence (DNA): TGTGCCAGCAGCGTAGCTCCCCACACAGGGGATGGTAACAAAAACATTCAGTACTTC.

The rearrangement joins TRBV19 to TRBJ2-1; 15 bases agree with TRBD2. Per germline, CDR1 LNHDA and CDR2 SQIVND (reference sequence). The J segment lost 6 bases and the V segment lost 9 bases, leaving 6 bases of the junction unmatched. The CDR3 spans 15 residues. The CDR3 protein is CASGLAGGPSNEQFF. CDR3 in DNA: TGTGCCAGCGGACTAGCGGGAGGGCCGTCCAATGAGCAGTTCTTC. The full variable domain, with the rest looked up from reference TRBV19 and TRBJ2-1, is DGGITQSPKYLFRKEGQNVTLSCEQNLNHDAMYWYRQDPGQGLRLIYYSQIVNDFQKGDIAEGYSVSREKKESFPLTVTSAQKNPTAFYLCASGLAGGPSNEQFFGPGTRLTVL.